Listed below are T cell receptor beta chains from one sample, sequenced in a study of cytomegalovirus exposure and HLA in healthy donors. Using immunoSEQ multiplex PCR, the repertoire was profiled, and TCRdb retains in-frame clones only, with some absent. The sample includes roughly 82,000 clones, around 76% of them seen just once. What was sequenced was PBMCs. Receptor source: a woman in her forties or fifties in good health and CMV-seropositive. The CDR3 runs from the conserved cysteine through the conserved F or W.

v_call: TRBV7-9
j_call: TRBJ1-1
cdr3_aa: CASDRDRVFTAEAFF

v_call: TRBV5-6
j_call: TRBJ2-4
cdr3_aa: CASSQPTDLLAKNIQYF

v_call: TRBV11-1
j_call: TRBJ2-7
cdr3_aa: CASSRGTSGYEQYF

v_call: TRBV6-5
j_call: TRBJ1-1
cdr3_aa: CASSQTGRRTEAFF

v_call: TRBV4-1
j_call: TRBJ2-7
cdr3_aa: CASSQGPGSSYEQYF

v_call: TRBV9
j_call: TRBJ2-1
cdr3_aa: CASSVAGTVNEQFF

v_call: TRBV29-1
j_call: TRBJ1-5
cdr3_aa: CSVGGAGNQPQHF

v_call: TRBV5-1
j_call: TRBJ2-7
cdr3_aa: CASSLGGVLTYEQYF

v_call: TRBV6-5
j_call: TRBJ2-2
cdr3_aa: CASSYSLRRELFF

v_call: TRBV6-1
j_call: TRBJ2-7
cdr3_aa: CASISSGTGYYEQYF

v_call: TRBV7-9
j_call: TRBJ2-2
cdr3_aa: CSSSFTGTSGRANTGELFF

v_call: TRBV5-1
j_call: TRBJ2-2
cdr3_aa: CASSLDGGRNTGELFF

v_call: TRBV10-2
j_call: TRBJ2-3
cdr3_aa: CASSEDRTSTDTQYF

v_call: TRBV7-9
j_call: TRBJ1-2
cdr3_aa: CASSLAGDFGYTF

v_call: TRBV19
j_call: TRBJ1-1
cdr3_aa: CASWGQGGTEAFF

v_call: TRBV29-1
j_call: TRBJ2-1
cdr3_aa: CSVEQVSSYNEQFF

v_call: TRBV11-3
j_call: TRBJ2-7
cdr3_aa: CASSHQTDEQYF

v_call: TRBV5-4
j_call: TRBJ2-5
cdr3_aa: CASSSRTDSQTQYF

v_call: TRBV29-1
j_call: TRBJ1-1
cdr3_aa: CSVAMIAGRNTEAFF

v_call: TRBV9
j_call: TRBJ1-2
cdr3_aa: CASSPYPGYNSYGYTF